What follows are 20 T cell receptor beta chains derived from one specimen sequenced in a study of read filtering for tumor transcriptome and immune sequencing. From about 400 ng of RNA, a library with molecular barcoded alpha/delta and beta/gamma adaptors was made. TCRdb analysed the reads with MiXCR anew, one entry per CDR3 protein. Here the sample spans around 26,000 distinct CDR3 sequences, 13% to 15% being singletons. The source material was a population of CD138-negative cells sorted from bone marrow. The receptor set was obtained from a donor at least 40 years old with multiple myeloma.

This clonotype was counted ten times or more. The chain uses TRBV12-3 or TRBV12-4 and TRBJ1-1; weak D call: TRBD1 (6 bases). V lost 3 bases and J lost 1, with 18 bases in between. This CDR3 has 17 amino acids. CDR3: CASSFLGRGRGNTEAFF. As DNA, the CDR3 is TGTGCCAGCAGTTTTTTAGGCAGGGGCCGAGGGAACACTGAAGCTTTCTTT.

This clonotype was seen many times. V gene TRBV10-3 combines with J gene TRBJ2-3; 9 bases match TRBD1. V gave up 5 bases and J gave up 2 bases; unmatched junction bases: 8. Germline CDR1 and CDR2: ENHRY and SYGVKD. CDR3 length equals 16 residues. The CDR3, as DNA: TGTGCCATCAGTCGTCGGGGGACAGGGAACACAGATACGCAGTATTTT. As protein: CAISRRGTGNTDTQYF.

This clonotype appeared many times. The chain joins TRBV11-2 to TRBJ2-5; 9 bases fit TRBD2. The ends lost 5 bases at V and 5 bases at J; junction bases unmatched: 15. CDR1 and CDR2 from the germline V gene are SGHAT and FQNNGV. The CDR3 is made up of 17 amino acids. CDR3 amino acids: CASSQGLAKGLWETQYF. For the CDR3, the DNA is TGTGCCAGCAGCCAGGGACTAGCCAAAGGTCTATGGGAGACCCAGTACTTC.

The V and J genes are TRBV7-2 and TRBJ2-3; no clear D gene. This CDR3 contains 14 residues. V lost 1 base to trimming and J lost 4 bases, with 9 bases between them. Germline V gives CDR1 SGHTA, CDR2 FQGNSA. The CDR3 loop is CASSLDGLADTQYF. The CDR3 DNA follows: TGTGCCAGCAGCTTAGACGGGTTAGCAGATACGCAGTATTTT.

This chain links TRBV7-8 with TRBJ2-7; 11 nucleotides agree with TRBD2. Trimming cost V 0 bases and J 3 bases; bases outside gene matches: 1. Germline V gene lookup returns CDR1 SGHVS and CDR2 FQNEAQ. The CDR3 spans 15 residues. CDR3: CASSLAGTSGYEQYF. Written as DNA, the CDR3 is TGTGCCAGCAGCTTAGCAGGGACTAGCGGCTACGAGCAGTACTTC. Full variable domain (rest looked up from reference TRBV7-8 and TRBJ2-7): GAGVSQSPRYKVAKRGQDVALRCDPISGHVSLFWYQQALGQGPEFLTYFQNEAQLDKSGLPSDRFFAERPEGSVSTLKIQRTQQEDSAVYLCASSLAGTSGYEQYFGPGTRLTVT.

Many counts were recorded for this clonotype. CDR3 in DNA: TGTGCCAGCAGTTCTCCGGCCAGAGGGGTGGCGGGTGCCTACGAGCAGTACTTC. Protein product: CASSSPARGVAGAYEQYF. The chain has TRBV28 and TRBJ2-7; perhaps D is TRBD1 or TRBD2 (5 bases each). The germline gives CDR1 MDHEN, CDR2 SYDVKM. This CDR3 spans 18 amino acids. Trimming took off 4 bases at V and 2 bases at J, with 24 bases between the two ends. Complete variable domain (other parts from reference TRBV28 and TRBJ2-7): DVKVTQSSRYLVKRTGEKVFLECVQDMDHENMFWYRQDPGLGLRLIYFSYDVKMKEKGDIPEGYSVSREKKERFSLILESASTNQTSMYLCASSSPARGVAGAYEQYFGPGTRLTVT.

The table lists this clonotype with many counts. The CDR3 DNA sequence: TGTGCCAGCAGCGAGACAATTAATGAAAAACTGTTTTTT. This codes for CASSETINEKLFF. This chain uses TRBV3-1 with TRBJ1-4; D call uncertain. CDR1 LGHDT and CDR2 YNNKEL come from the germline V gene (reference sequence). V shed 5 bases and J shed 4 bases, with 8 bases lying between them. The CDR3 is 13 amino acids.

This clonotype was seen repeatedly, ten times or more. The CDR3, as DNA: TGTGCCAGCAGCTTAGGGGTGGTGGGGGAAGGCTACGAGCAGTACTTC. This gives the protein CASSLGVVGEGYEQYF. The rearrangement links TRBV11-2 to TRBJ2-7; D is perhaps TRBD1 or TRBD2 (5 bases each). Between the trimmed V and J ends, which lost 1 base and 3 bases, there was a span of 16 bases. This CDR3 spans 16 amino acids. CDR1 and CDR2 from the germline V gene are SGHAT and FQNNGV.

This clonotype has at least ten counts. The V call is TRBV30, the J call TRBJ1-1, with 7 bases identical to TRBD1. The CDR3 is 12 amino acids. Trimming removed 2 bases from V and 11 bases from J; junction bases left unmatched: 8. CDR1 and CDR2 (germline): GTSNPN, SVGIG (reference sequence). The CDR3 sequence: CAWSSETGTAFF. CDR3 DNA: TGTGCCTGGAGTTCCGAGACAGGGACGGCTTTCTTT.

The chain is built from TRBV20-1 and TRBJ1-1; possibly TRBD1 for D (5 bases). Germline V gives CDR1 DFQATT, CDR2 SNEGSKA (reference sequence). The CDR3 spans 13 residues. The V and J ends lost 0 bases and 6 bases respectively, with 11 bases between them. CDR3 in amino acids: CSARDPTGAEAFF. CDR3 bases: TGCAGTGCTAGAGACCCTACAGGAGCTGAAGCTTTCTTT.

This sequence joins TRBV6-1 and TRBJ2-2; 9 positions match TRBD2. This CDR3 comprises 18 residues. Trimming took 5 bases from V and 0 from J; bases not matched to a gene: 10. Germline CDR1 and CDR2: MNHNS and SASEGT. As DNA, the CDR3 is TGTGCCAGCAGTTACTCAGCTAGCGGGGTAGCGAACACCGGGGAGCTGTTTTTT. Residues: CASSYSASGVANTGELFF.

There are many counts of this clonotype. The chain couples TRBV7-9 to TRBJ2-2, with 12 nucleotides matching TRBD2. Germline loops: CDR1 SEHNR, CDR2 FQNEAQ (reference sequence). There are 15 residues in the CDR3. With V trimmed by 5 bases and J by 15 bases, 13 bases remained unmatched. The CDR3 sequence: CASSPHSTSGSELFF. CDR3 coding DNA: TGTGCCAGCAGCCCCCATTCGACTAGCGGGAGTGAATTGTTTTTT.

At least ten counts were recorded for this clonotype. The chain recombines TRBV7-6 with TRBJ2-3; 13 bases align to TRBD2. Germline-derived CDR1 and CDR2 are SGHVS and FNYEAQ. The CDR3 runs 16 residues. V was pared by 5 bases and J by 3 bases, with 5 bases of the junction left unmatched. This chain's CDR3 is CASSPQLAGGTDTQYF. CDR3 bases: TGTGCCAGCAGCCCACAACTAGCGGGAGGGACAGATACGCAGTATTTT.

As for this clonotype: The junction differs from germline at one of its ends, possibly a read error. The V gene is TRBV18, the J gene TRBJ2-2; D might be TRBD2 (5 bases). This CDR3 comprises 13 residues. Germline CDR1 KGHSH, CDR2 LQKENI. CDR3 sequence (DNA): TGTGCCAGCTCACCAGTTTCCACCGGGGAGCCGTTTTTT. It codes for CASSPVSTGEPFF.

This clonotype showed up just a few times. A much larger clone is a single base away; this may be a read error. This CDR3 is missing its conserved last phenylalanine or tryptophan, likely due to a read error. The chain uses TRBV20-1 and TRBJ1-2; 8 nucleotides line up with TRBD1. The CDR3 is 14 residues long. With V trimmed by 3 bases and J by 7 bases, 10 bases remained unmatched. CDR1 is DFQATT, CDR2 SNEGSKA, per germline (reference sequence). The CDR3 spells CSASIGTGKLGYTI. In nucleotides, the CDR3 is TGCAGTGCTAGCATTGGGACAGGCAAACTTGGCTACACCATC.

This clonotype was seen at least ten times. The V gene is TRBV6-2 or TRBV6-3, the J gene TRBJ2-7, with TRBD2 matching over 11 bases. The CDR3 covers 13 residues. The germline gives CDR1 MNHEY, CDR2 SVGEGT. V lost 6 bases and J lost 3; bases outside the gene matches: 1. The CDR3 coding sequence is TGTGCCAGCAGGACTAGCGGGAACTACGAGCAGTACTTC. Translated, it gives CASRTSGNYEQYF.

In its sample, this clonotype was seen many times. The gene calls are TRBV7-9 and TRBJ2-7; 11 bases align to TRBD2. The CDR3 spans 15 residues. The V segment lost 1 base and the J segment 4 bases; nucleotides outside the gene matches: 3. Germline V lookup: CDR1 SEHNR, CDR2 FQNEAQ (reference sequence). The CDR3 loop reads CASSLGSGRAYEQYF. The CDR3 nucleotides are TGTGCCAGCAGCTTAGGTAGCGGGAGGGCTTACGAGCAGTACTTC.

This clonotype has a count of ten or more. The V and J genes are TRBV12-3 or TRBV12-4 and TRBJ2-7; TRBD2 matches at 7 bases. This CDR3 has 15 residues. V shed 2 bases, J shed 2 bases, and the junction held 6 bases outside the gene matches. CDR3 in amino acids: CASSLKAGETYEQYF. In nucleotides, the CDR3 is TGTGCCAGCAGTTTAAAGGCGGGAGAGACCTACGAGCAGTACTTC.

As for this clonotype: This likely came from a read error, as a far larger clone is one base away. The chain recombines TRBV3-2 with TRBJ2-2. TRBV3-2 is annotated as a pseudogene. This CDR3 comprises 14 residues. In nucleotides, the CDR3 is TGTGCCAGCAGCCAAGAATCCCCCACCGGGGAGCTGTTTTTT. Protein sequence: CASSQESPTGELFF.

This clonotype was counted many times. The genes are TRBV5-1 and TRBJ2-7; 7 bases line up with TRBD1. The CDR3 runs 14 residues. Germline V gene sequence: CDR1 SGHRS, CDR2 YFSETQ. V gave up 5 bases and J gave up 0 bases; unmatched junction bases: 5. The CDR3 nucleotides read TGCGCCAGCAGAAACAGGGGTGCCTCCTACGAGCAGTACTTC. Its translation: CASRNRGASYEQYF.